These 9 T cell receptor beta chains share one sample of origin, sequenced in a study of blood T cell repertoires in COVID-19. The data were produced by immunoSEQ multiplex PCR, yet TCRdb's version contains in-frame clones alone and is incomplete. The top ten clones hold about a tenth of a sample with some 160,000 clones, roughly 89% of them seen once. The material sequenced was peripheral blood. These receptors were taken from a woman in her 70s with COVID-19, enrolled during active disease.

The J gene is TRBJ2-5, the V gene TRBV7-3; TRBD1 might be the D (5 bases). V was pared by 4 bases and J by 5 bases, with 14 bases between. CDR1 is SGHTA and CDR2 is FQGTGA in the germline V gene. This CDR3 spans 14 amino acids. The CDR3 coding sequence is TGTGCCAGCAGCTCGTCCGGACAATCGGAGACCCAGTACTTC. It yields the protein CASSSSGQSETQYF.

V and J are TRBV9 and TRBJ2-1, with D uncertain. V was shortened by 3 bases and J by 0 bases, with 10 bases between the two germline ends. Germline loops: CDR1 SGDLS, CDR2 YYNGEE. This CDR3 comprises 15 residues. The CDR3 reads CASSASGSSYNEQFF. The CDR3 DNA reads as TGTGCCAGCAGCGCCTCGGGTAGCTCCTACAATGAGCAGTTCTTC.

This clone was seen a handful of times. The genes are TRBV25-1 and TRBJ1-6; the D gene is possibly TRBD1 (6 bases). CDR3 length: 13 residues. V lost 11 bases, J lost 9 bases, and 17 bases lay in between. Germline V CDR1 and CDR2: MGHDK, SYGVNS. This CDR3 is CASGEGEVSPLHF. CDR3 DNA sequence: TGTGCCTCTGGAGAGGGGGAAGTTTCACCCCTCCACTTT. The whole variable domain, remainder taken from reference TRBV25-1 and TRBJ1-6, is EADIYQTPRYLVIGTGKKITLECSQTMGHDKMYWYQQDPGMELHLIHYSYGVNSTEKGDLSSESTVSRIRTEHFPLTLESARPSHTSQYLCASGEGEVSPLHFGNGTRLTVT.

CDR3: CASSIGDRGRTEAFF. The CDR3 nucleotides read TGTGCCAGTAGTATCGGCGACAGGGGTAGGACTGAAGCTTTCTTT. This rearrangement joins TRBV19 to TRBJ1-1; 8 bases line up with TRBD1. V lost 3 bases and J lost 5; bases outside the gene matches: 8. The germline V gene has CDR1 LNHDA and CDR2 SQIVND (reference sequence). The CDR3 consists of 15 residues.

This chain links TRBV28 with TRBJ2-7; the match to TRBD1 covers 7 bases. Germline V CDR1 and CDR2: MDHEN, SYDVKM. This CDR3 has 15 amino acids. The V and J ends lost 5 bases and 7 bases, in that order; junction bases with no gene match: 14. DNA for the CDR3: TGTGCCAGCAGTCCGGCCGGGACAGAGGCATATGAGCAGTACTTC. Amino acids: CASSPAGTEAYEQYF.

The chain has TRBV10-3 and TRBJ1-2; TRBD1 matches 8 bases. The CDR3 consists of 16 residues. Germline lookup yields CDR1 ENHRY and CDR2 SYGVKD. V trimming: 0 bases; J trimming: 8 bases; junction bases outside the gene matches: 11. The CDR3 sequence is CAISESLLWTGTGYTF. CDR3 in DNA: TGTGCCATCAGTGAGTCCCTCTTATGGACAGGGACCGGCTACACCTTC.

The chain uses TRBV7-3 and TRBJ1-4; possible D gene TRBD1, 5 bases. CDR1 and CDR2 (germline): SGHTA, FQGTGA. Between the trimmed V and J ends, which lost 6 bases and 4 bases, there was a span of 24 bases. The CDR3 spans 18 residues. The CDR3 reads CASRFSFRAGPRNEKLFF. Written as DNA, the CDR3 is TGTGCCAGCAGGTTCTCTTTTCGTGCGGGGCCACGTAATGAAAAACTGTTTTTT.

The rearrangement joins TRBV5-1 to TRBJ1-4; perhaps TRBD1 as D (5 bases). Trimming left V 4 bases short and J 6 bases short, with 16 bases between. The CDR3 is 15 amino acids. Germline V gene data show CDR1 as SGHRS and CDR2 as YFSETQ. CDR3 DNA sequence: TGCGCCAGCAGCGACCCGGAGGGGCGGGATGAAAAACTGTTTTTT. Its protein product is CASSDPEGRDEKLFF.

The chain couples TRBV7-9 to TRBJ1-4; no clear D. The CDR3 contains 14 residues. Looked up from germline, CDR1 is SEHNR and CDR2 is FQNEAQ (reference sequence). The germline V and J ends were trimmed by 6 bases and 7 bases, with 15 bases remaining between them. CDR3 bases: TGTGCCAGCAGACCGGGAGCCACGGGTGAAAAACTGTTTTTT. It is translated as CASRPGATGEKLFF. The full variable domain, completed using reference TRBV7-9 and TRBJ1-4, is DTGVSQNPRHKITKRGQNVTFRCDPISEHNRLYWYRQTLGQGPEFLTYFQNEAQLEKSRLLSDRFSAERPKGSFSTLEIQRTEQGDSAMYLCASRPGATGEKLFFGSGTQLSVL.